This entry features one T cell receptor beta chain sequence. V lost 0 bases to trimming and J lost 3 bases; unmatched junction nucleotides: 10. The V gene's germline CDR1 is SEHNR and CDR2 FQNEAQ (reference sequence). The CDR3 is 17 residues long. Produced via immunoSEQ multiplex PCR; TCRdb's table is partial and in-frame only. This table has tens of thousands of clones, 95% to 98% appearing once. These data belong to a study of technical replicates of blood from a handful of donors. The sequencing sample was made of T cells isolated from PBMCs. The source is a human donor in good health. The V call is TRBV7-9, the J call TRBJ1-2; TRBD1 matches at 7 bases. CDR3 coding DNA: TGTGCCAGCAGCTTAGCGCCCCGAGACAGGGTGGACTATGGCTACACCTTC. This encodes CASSLAPRDRVDYGYTF.